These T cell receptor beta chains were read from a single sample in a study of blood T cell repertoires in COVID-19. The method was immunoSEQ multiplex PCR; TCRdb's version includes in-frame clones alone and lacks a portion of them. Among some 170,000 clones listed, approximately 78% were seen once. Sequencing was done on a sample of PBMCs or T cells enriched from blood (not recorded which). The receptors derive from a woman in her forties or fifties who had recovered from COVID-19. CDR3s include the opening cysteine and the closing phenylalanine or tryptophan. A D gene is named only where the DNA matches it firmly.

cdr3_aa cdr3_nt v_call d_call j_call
CASSLGTRDTDTQYF TGTGCCAGCAGCTTAGGGACTAGAGACACAGATACGCAGTATTTT TRBV7-3 TRBD2 TRBJ2-3
CASSPGQGAPDTQYF TGTGCCAGCAGCCCCGGACAGGGGGCTCCAGATACGCAGTATTTT TRBV5-4 TRBD1 TRBJ2-3
CASSYNIQGMDGYTF TGTGCCAGCAGTTACAATATACAGGGAATGGATGGCTACACCTTC TRBV6-5 . TRBJ1-2
CSASRTVDGYTF TGCAGTGCTAGTCGGACAGTCGATGGCTACACCTTC TRBV20-1 . TRBJ1-2
CAWSVLQGDQPQHF TGTGCCTGGAGTGTACTACAGGGCGATCAGCCCCAGCATTTT TRBV30 . TRBJ1-5
CASSNTGSEQFF TGTGCCAGCAGCAATACAGGGAGTGAGCAGTTCTTC TRBV3-1/TRBV3-2 . TRBJ2-1
CASIDSGGPMKQYF TGTGCCAGTATTGATAGCGGAGGCCCTATGAAGCAGTACTTC TRBV19 . TRBJ2-7
CASSLASSSYNEQFF TGTGCCAGCAGCCTAGCGTCGAGCTCCTACAATGAGCAGTTCTTC TRBV2 . TRBJ2-1
CASSTGTGIGYTF TGTGCCAGCAGTACTGGGACAGGGATAGGCTACACCTTC TRBV28 TRBD1 TRBJ1-2
CASSLRTGSYEQYF TGTGCCAGCAGTCTCCGGACAGGGAGTTACGAGCAGTACTTC TRBV2 TRBD1 TRBJ2-7
CASSSGIWMGTEAFF TGTGCCAGCAGCTCCGGGATATGGATGGGCACTGAAGCTTTCTTT TRBV7-2 . TRBJ1-1
CSAKSGGGYTF TGCAGTGCAAAGTCCGGGGGAGGCTACACCTTC TRBV20-1 . TRBJ1-2